This TCR beta chain was captured by sequencing in a study of CD4+ T cells in melanoma. Produced via immunoSEQ multiplex PCR; TCRdb's table is partial and in-frame only. The sample carries approximately 9,500 clones, 50% to 65% recorded once. CDR1 is MGHRA and CDR2 is YSYEKL in the germline V gene. V was cut by 0 bases and J by 7 bases, with 18 bases left in between. This CDR3 contains 16 residues. Sequencing input: cells from a culture (not recorded whether cultured in vitro). The rearrangement uses TRBV4-1 and TRBJ1-2, with a possible D match to TRBD1 (5 bases). This receptor was taken from a human donor with melanoma. The DNA of the CDR3 is TGCGCCAGCAGCCAAGATCCCGGGAGGGGTTCGGGTGGCTACACCTTC. This sequence encodes CASSQDPGRGSGGYTF.